These 17 T cell receptor beta chains originate from one sample sequenced in a study of cytomegalovirus exposure and HLA in healthy donors. This PCR relied on a set of 60 Vbeta primers and 13 Jbeta primers. TCRdb keeps only in-frame clones here, not all; method: immunoSEQ multiplex PCR. The table has almost 200,000 clones, around three quarters seen once. Source material: PBMCs. The receptor set was obtained from a man aged 25-45 years in good health and CMV-seronegative.

The chain combines TRBV7-6 with TRBJ2-5, with 9 positions matching TRBD1. V dropped 4 bases and J dropped 3; count of bases not matched to a gene: 9. This CDR3 is 16 amino acids long. Germline lookup yields CDR1 SGHVS and CDR2 FNYEAQ. Here the CDR3 reads CASSSPRTGAEETQYF. The CDR3 nucleotides are TGTGCCAGCAGCTCCCCACGGACAGGGGCGGAAGAGACCCAGTACTTC.

This clone was observed a handful of times. The CDR3 DNA sequence: TGTGCCAGCAGCTTGAAGGTACTAGCGGGAGGGTACGAGCAGTACTTC. This gives the protein CASSLKVLAGGYEQYF. The rearrangement joins TRBV5-5 to TRBJ2-7; 13 nucleotides align to TRBD2. Germline V CDR1 and CDR2: SGHKS, YYEKEE (reference sequence). V trimming: 1 base; J trimming: 4 bases; junction bases outside the gene matches: 5. The CDR3 runs 16 residues.

V usage is TRBV13 and J usage is TRBJ2-5, with D unclear. Trimming cost V 2 bases and J 5 bases, with 12 bases left between them. Looked up from germline, CDR1 is PRHDT and CDR2 is FYEKMQ (reference sequence). This CDR3 region has 14 residues. The CDR3 DNA reads as TGTGCCAGCAGCTTAATGACAAACGAGGAGACCCAGTACTTC. Translated: CASSLMTNEETQYF.

This clone was seen a handful of times. CDR3 bases: TGTGCCAGCAGCGTAGCTCCGCGGACTAGCGTCTACGAGCAGTACTTC. Its protein is CASSVAPRTSVYEQYF. The chain is built from TRBV9 and TRBJ2-7; 9 bases fit TRBD2. The junction had 7 bases not matched to a gene; V was cut back by 0 bases and J by 3 bases. Germline CDR1 SGDLS, CDR2 YYNGEE. This CDR3 contains 16 residues.

The V gene is TRBV28, the J gene TRBJ2-4; D is perhaps TRBD1 (5 bases). V was shortened by 7 bases and J by 8 bases, with 12 bases between the two germline ends. This CDR3 contains 12 residues. Germline CDR1 and CDR2: MDHEN and SYDVKM. This CDR3 reads CASTTVRDIQYF. CDR3 nucleotides: TGTGCCAGCACGACAGTGCGCGACATTCAGTACTTC. Filled out from reference TRBV28 and TRBJ2-4, the complete variable domain reads DVKVTQSSRYLVKRTGEKVFLECVQDMDHENMFWYRQDPGLGLRLIYFSYDVKMKEKGDIPEGYSVSREKKERFSLILESASTNQTSMYLCASTTVRDIQYFGAGTRLSVL.

Here the CDR3 DNA reads TGCAGCGTTCAGGGGGCGCGTTACGAGCAGTACTTC. Protein sequence: CSVQGARYEQYF. V usage is TRBV29-1 and J usage is TRBJ2-7, with 8 bases lining up with TRBD1. J lost 4 bases, V lost 5 bases, and 4 bases had no gene match. The CDR3 contains 12 residues. Germline CDR1 and CDR2: SQVTM and ANQGSEA.

J is TRBJ1-2 and V is TRBV30; 9 positions agree with TRBD1. CDR1 is GTSNPN, CDR2 SVGIG, per germline (reference sequence). The length of the CDR3 is 13 residues. Trimming removed 7 bases from V and 2 bases from J; junction bases left unmatched: 5. CDR3: CAYSGTGNYGYTF. CDR3 nucleotides: TGTGCCTACTCCGGGACAGGGAACTATGGCTACACCTTC.

V and J are TRBV5-1 and TRBJ2-5, with 14 bases aligning to TRBD2. V trimming: 4 bases; J trimming: 2 bases; junction bases outside the gene matches: 4. Germline V gene data show CDR1 as SGHRS and CDR2 as YFSETQ. The CDR3 runs to 16 residues. CDR3 protein: CASSIGTSGRQETQYF. In nucleotides, the CDR3 is TGCGCCAGCAGCATCGGGACTAGCGGGAGACAAGAGACCCAGTACTTC.

The rearrangement links TRBV10-1 to TRBJ2-1; 13 bases line up with TRBD2. This CDR3 comprises 17 residues. The germline gives CDR1 WNHNN, CDR2 SYGVQD (reference sequence). V shed 3 bases, J shed 7 bases, and the junction held 9 bases outside the gene matches. In DNA form, the CDR3 reads TGCGCCAGCAGTGATTCAACTAGCGGGAGGGCCTTGAATGAGCAGTTCTTC. Residues: CASSDSTSGRALNEQFF.

This chain connects TRBV5-4 to TRBJ2-3; D is perhaps TRBD1 (6 bases). The CDR3 is made up of 15 amino acids. Trimming removed 2 bases from V and 0 bases from J, with 10 bases in between. In germline, CDR1 is SGHNT, CDR2 YYREEE (reference sequence). The CDR3 DNA sequence: TGTGCCAGCAGCTTAGGGGGAGCTAGCACAGATACGCAGTATTTT. It translates to CASSLGGASTDTQYF.

The chain recombines TRBV11-2 with TRBJ1-4; a weak D match, TRBD1 (5 bases). Between the trimmed V and J ends, which lost 3 bases and 5 bases, there was a span of 13 bases. This CDR3 contains 15 residues. Germline V CDR1 and CDR2: SGHAT, FQNNGV. DNA for the CDR3: TGTGCCAGCAGCTTCAATCTGGGGCAGAATGAAAAACTGTTTTTT. It encodes CASSFNLGQNEKLFF.

CDR3 sequence: CASSFGQGLETQYF. The CDR3 region has the DNA TGTGCCAGCAGTTTTGGACAGGGCTTAGAGACCCAGTACTTC. The gene calls are TRBV28 and TRBJ2-5, with 8 bases fitting TRBD1. The CDR3 runs to 14 residues. The V gene end was trimmed by 3 bases and the J gene end by 4 bases; junction bases not matched to a gene: 4. Germline CDR1 reads MDHEN; CDR2 reads SYDVKM.

V gene TRBV18 combines with J gene TRBJ1-1; D is perhaps TRBD1 (6 bases). The CDR3 sequence is 16 residues long. Trimming pared 6 bases from V and 1 base from J, leaving 18 bases between. Per the germline V gene, CDR1 is KGHSH and CDR2 is LQKENI. CDR3 sequence (DNA): TGTGCCAGCTCGTCCCCCCGGGACACAAAGAACACTGAAGCTTTCTTT. Protein: CASSSPRDTKNTEAFF. Full variable domain (outside the CDR3, taken from reference TRBV18 and TRBJ1-1): NAGVMQNPRHLVRRRGQEARLRCSPMKGHSHVYWYRQLPEEGLKFMVYLQKENIIDESGMPKERFSAEFPKEGPSILRIQQVVRGDSAAYFCASSSPRDTKNTEAFFGQGTRLTVV.

V gene TRBV5-6 combines with J gene TRBJ2-2; TRBD2 agrees at 8 bases. Germline V gene data show CDR1 as SGHDT and CDR2 as YYEEEE. The CDR3 covers 16 residues. The junction had 12 bases not matched to a gene; V was cut back by 3 bases and J by 8 bases. CDR3 amino acids: CASSSSGGAIRGELFF. CDR3 nucleotide sequence: TGTGCCAGCAGCTCGTCGGGGGGGGCGATCCGAGGGGAGCTGTTTTTT. Based on the CDR3 plus reference TRBV5-6 and TRBJ2-2, the full variable domain is DAGVTQSPTHLIKTRGQQVTLRCSPKSGHDTVSWYQQALGQGPQFIFQYYEEEERQRGNFPDRFSGHQFPNYSSELNVNALLLGDSALYLCASSSSGGAIRGELFFGEGSRLTVL.

The genes are TRBV2 and TRBJ2-5; 7 nucleotides line up with TRBD2. CDR1 SNHLY and CDR2 FYNNEI come from the germline V gene. The V segment lost 6 bases and the J segment 1 base; nucleotides outside the gene matches: 2. The CDR3 sequence is 13 residues long. The CDR3 region is CASSREAQETQYF. The CDR3 nucleotides are TGTGCCAGCAGCCGGGAGGCCCAAGAGACCCAGTACTTC.

The V call is TRBV15, the J call TRBJ2-6; a possible D gene is TRBD1 (6 bases). The CDR3 loop spans 15 amino acids. CDR1 LNHNV and CDR2 YYDKDF come from the germline V gene (reference sequence). The V end was cut by 5 bases, the J end by 3 bases, with 11 bases between. CDR3 DNA sequence: TGTGCCACCAGCGACCCAGGGGATGGGGCCAACGTCCTGACTTTC. Protein product: CATSDPGDGANVLTF.

The rearrangement joins TRBV4-1 to TRBJ1-5; 8 nucleotides align to TRBD1. This CDR3 is built from 14 residues. CDR1 MGHRA and CDR2 YSYEKL come from the germline V gene. V was clipped by 4 bases and J by 5 bases; unmatched bases: 4. DNA for the CDR3: TGCGCCAGCAGCCTGAAGGACAGGGATCAGCCCCAGCATTTT. Translated, it gives CASSLKDRDQPQHF.